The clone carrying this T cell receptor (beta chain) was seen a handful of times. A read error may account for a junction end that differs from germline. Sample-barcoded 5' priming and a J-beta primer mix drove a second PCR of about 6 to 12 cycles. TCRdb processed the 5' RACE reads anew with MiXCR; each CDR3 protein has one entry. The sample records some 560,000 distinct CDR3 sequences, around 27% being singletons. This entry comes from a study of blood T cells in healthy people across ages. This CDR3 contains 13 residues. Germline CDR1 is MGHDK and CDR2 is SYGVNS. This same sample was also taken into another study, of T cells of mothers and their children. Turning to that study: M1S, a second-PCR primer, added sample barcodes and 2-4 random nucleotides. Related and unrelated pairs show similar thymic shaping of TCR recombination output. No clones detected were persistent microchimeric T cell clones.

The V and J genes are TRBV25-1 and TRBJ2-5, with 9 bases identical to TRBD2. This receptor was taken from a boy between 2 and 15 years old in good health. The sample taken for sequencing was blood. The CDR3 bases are TGTGCCAGCAATGAAGCGGGGGGAGAGACCCAGTACTTC. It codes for CASNEAGGETQYF.